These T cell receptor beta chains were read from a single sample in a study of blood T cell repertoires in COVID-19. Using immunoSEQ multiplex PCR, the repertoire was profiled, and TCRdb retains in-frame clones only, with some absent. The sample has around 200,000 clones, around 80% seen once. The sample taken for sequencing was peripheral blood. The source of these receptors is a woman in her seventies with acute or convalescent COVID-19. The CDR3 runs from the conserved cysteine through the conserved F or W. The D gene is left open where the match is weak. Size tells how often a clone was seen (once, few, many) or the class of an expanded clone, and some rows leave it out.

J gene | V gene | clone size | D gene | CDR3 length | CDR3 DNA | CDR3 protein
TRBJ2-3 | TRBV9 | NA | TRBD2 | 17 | TGTGCCAGCAGCCCCGGCCGTTTGCGGGAGACCACAGATACGCAGTATTTT | CASSPGRLRETTDTQYF
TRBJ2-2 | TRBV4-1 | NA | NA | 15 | TGCGCCAGCAGCCAAGGTGTCAAAAACACCGGGGAGCTGTTTTTT | CASSQGVKNTGELFF
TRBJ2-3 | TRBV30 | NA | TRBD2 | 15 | TGTGCCTGGAGTCTGAATAGCGGGAGTCCAGATACGCAGTATTTT | CAWSLNSGSPDTQYF
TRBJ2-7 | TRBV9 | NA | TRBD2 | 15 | TGTGCCAGCAGCGTAGGGACTAGCGGGAGATACGAGCAGTACTTC | CASSVGTSGRYEQYF
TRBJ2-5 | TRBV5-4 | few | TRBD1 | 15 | TGTGCCAGCAGCTTGACTCAGGACAGGGTTGAGACCCAGTACTTC | CASSLTQDRVETQYF
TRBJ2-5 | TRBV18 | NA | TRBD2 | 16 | TGTGCCAGCTCAACTCTAGCGGGAGGGGGCCAAGAGACCCAGTACTTC | CASSTLAGGGQETQYF
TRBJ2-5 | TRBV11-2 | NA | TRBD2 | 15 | TGTGCCAGCAGCCTGCTAGCGGGAGGGCCGGAGACCCAGTACTTC | CASSLLAGGPETQYF
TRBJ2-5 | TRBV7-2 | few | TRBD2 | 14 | TGTGCCAGCGGACCTAGCGGGAACGCAGAGACCCAGTACTTC | CASGPSGNAETQYF
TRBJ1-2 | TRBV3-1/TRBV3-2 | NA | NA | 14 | TGTGCCAGCAGCCAAGATTCTGAACTTTATGGCTACACCTTC | CASSQDSELYGYTF
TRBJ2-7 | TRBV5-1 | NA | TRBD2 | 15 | TGCGCCAGCAGCACCGGGACTAGCGGGGTCTACGAGCAGTACTTC | CASSTGTSGVYEQYF
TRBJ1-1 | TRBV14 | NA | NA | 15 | TGTGCCAGCAGCAGGAACCGGGGGGAGAACACTGAAGCTTTCTTT | CASSRNRGENTEAFF
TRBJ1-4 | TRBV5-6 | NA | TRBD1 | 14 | TGTGCCAGCAGTTCGGACAGGGTGTCCGAAAAACTGTTTTTT | CASSSDRVSEKLFF
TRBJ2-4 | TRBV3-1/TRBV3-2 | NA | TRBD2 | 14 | TGTGCCAGCAGCCAAGAGGGACTAGCCGGCATTCAGTACTTC | CASSQEGLAGIQYF
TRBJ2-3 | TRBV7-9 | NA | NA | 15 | TGTGCCAGCAGCCCGCGACAAACTAGCACAGATACGCAGTATTTT | CASSPRQTSTDTQYF
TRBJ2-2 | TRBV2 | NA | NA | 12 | TGTGCCAGCAGCCCCTACACCGGGGAGCTGTTTTTT | CASSPYTGELFF
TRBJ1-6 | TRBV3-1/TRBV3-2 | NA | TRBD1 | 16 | TGTGCCAGCAGCCAAGACGGACAGGTCTATAATTCACCCCTCCACTTT | CASSQDGQVYNSPLHF
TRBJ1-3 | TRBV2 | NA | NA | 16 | TGTGCCAGCAGTGATATCGTGACACAAAATCAGGACACCATATATTTT | CASSDIVTQNQDTIYF
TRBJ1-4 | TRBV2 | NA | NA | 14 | TGTGCCAGCAGTGGAGGCAGATCTAATGAAAAACTGTTTTTT | CASSGGRSNEKLFF
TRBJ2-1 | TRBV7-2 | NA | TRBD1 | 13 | TGTGCCAGCGGGTGGACAGGTGGCAATGAGCAGTTCTTC | CASGWTGGNEQFF
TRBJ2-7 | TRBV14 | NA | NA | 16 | TGTGCCAGCAGCCACTTCCGGGACACGGGGTCCTACGAGCAGTACTTC | CASSHFRDTGSYEQYF
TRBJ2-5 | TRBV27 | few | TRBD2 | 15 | TGTGCCAGCAGTTTGTCTAGCGGGTTCAAAGAGACCCAGTACTTC | CASSLSSGFKETQYF
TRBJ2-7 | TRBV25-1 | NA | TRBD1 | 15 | TGTGCCAGCAGTGATAAGACAGGGGTGACCTACGAGCAGTACTTC | CASSDKTGVTYEQYF
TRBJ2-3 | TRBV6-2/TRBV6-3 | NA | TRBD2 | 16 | TGTGCCAGCAGTTACCCCAGGACTAGCGGGACAGATACGCAGTATTTT | CASSYPRTSGTDTQYF
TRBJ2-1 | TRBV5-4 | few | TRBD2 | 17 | TGTGCCAGCAGCTCGCCGACTAGCGGGAGCTCCTACAATGAGCAGTTCTTC | CASSSPTSGSSYNEQFF
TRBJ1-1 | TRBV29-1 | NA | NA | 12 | TGCAGTACAAGGGGTAAACACACTGAAGCTTTCTTT | CSTRGKHTEAFF
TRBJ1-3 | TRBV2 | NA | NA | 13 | TGTGCCAGCAGTGTCACAGCTGGAAACACCATATATTTT | CASSVTAGNTIYF
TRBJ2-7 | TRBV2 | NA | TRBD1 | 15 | TGTGCCAGCACTCCGGGACAGGGATACTCCTACGAGCAGTACTTC | CASTPGQGYSYEQYF